This TCR beta chain was sequenced for a study of T-cell reconstitution after alpha-beta-depleted transplantation in children. Germline V lookup: CDR1 MNHNS, CDR2 SASEGT. The CDR3 spans 14 residues. V was clipped by 9 bases and J by 5 bases, with 16 bases between them. This clonotype was recorded many times. Its antigen remains unknown. Unique molecular identifiers were used to barcode this TCRbeta library. TCRdb reprocessed the PCR reads with MiXCR, giving one entry per CDR3 protein. Of hundreds of thousands of distinct CDR3 sequences in the sample, less than 15% were seen once. Study-level findings and limits: T-cell counts and diversity at one year following transplant were attributed mainly to newly produced T cells. Elevated TCRbeta diversity at day 60 was traced, in some patients, to surviving recipient T cells and thymic progenitors. Reportedly, only several hundred clones from non-depleted graft cells drove alpha-beta T-cell counts at about two months.

The chain recombines TRBV6-1 with TRBJ2-2; D may be TRBD1 or TRBD2 (6 bases each). The TCR comes from a girl aged 2 to 10 with congenital amegakaryocytic thrombocytopenia, due to receive a stem cell transplant. This material consisted of PBMCs, taken before TCRalphabeta/CD19-depleted stem cell transplant. CDR3 bases: TGTGCCAGTTCGGGGGCGGCGGGTACCGGGGAGCTGTTTTTT. Its translation: CASSGAAGTGELFF.